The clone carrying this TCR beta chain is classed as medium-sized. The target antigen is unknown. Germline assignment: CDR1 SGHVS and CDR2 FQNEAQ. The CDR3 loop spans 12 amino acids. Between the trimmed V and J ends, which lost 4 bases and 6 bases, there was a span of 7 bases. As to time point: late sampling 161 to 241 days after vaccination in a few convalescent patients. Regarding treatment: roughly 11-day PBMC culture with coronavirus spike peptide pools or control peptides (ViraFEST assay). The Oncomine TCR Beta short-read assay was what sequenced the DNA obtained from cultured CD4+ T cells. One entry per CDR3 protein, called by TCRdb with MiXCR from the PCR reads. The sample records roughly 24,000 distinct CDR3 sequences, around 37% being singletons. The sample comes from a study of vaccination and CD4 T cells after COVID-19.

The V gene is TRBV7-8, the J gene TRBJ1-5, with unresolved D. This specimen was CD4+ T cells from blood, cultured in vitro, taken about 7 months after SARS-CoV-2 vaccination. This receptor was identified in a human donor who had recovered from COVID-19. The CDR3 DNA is TGTGCCAGCAGCTCCTCAGGTCAGCCCCAGCATTTT. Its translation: CASSSSGQPQHF.